This TCR beta chain emerged from a study of regulatory T cells in long-lasting Graves disease. Points from the study as a whole: Among samples with persistent disease, TRBV28, TRBJ1-2 and TRBJ2-5 were favored. Relative to newly diagnosed Graves' patients, persistent ones had lower TCR diversity. More public clonotypes were shared by persistent patients (2,741) than by new patients (fewer than 1,000).

Regarding this clonotype: Its antigen remains unknown.

This CDR3 has 14 residues. V was shortened by 8 bases and J by 1 base, with 14 bases between the two germline ends. The V gene's germline CDR1 is MDHEN and CDR2 SYDVKM. Time point meaning: persistent/refractory GD, antithyroid drugs over 5 years with positive TRAb. Generation of the TCR library employed RNA extracted from PBMCs. It was an endocrinology department in Xi'an, China, that provided the patients. Arm-PCR with iRepertoire HTBI primers amplified the CDR3 regions for these TCR beta libraries. TCRdb passed the multiplex PCR reads through MiXCR, listing each CDR3 protein once. This table has fewer than 450,000 distinct CDR3 sequences, around 24% appearing once.

The specimen was peripheral blood mononuclear cells (PBMCs), collected when the disease was refractory, from a patient treated with antithyroid drugs. The receptor comes from a female donor with Graves disease. The chain recombines TRBV28 with TRBJ1-1; D possibly corresponds to TRBD1 (5 bases). The CDR3 region is CASCHPGQNTEAFF. CDR3 sequence (DNA): TGTGCCAGCTGTCATCCCGGACAGAACACTGAAGCTTTCTTT.